The 6 T cell receptor beta chains listed next were all sequenced from one sample in a study of blood T cell repertoires in COVID-19. TCRdb's copy holds only in-frame clones and misses some; the assay was immunoSEQ multiplex PCR. The table records 200,000 to 250,000 clones, around nine tenths of them present only once. Sequencing was done on a sample of peripheral blood. These receptors all come from a man aged 80 or over with acute or convalescent COVID-19.

This clone was seen only a few times. The V gene is TRBV15, the J gene TRBJ2-3; D gene uncertain. The length of the CDR3 is 15 residues. V shed 6 bases and J shed 1 base, with 14 bases lying between them. Germline V lookup: CDR1 LNHNV, CDR2 YYDKDF (reference sequence). The CDR3 reads CATSLRFAGTDTQYF. The CDR3 DNA reads TGTGCCACCAGTCTTCGGTTTGCGGGCACAGATACGCAGTATTTT.

The V and J genes are TRBV6-6 and TRBJ1-1; D is possibly TRBD1 (6 bases). The V end lost 2 bases, the J end lost 0 bases, and 13 bases lay between the germline ends. The CDR3 runs 16 residues. Germline V CDR1 and CDR2: MNHNY, SVGAGI (reference sequence). The CDR3 DNA sequence: TGTGCCAGCAGTTACCCTACAGGGTTGTTGAACACTGAAGCTTTCTTT. As protein: CASSYPTGLLNTEAFF.

The chain carries TRBV10-1 and TRBJ1-3; 8 bases align to TRBD1. This CDR3 is 14 amino acids long. The J segment lost 2 bases and the V segment lost 4 bases, leaving 1 base of the junction unmatched. CDR1 is WNHNN, CDR2 SYGVQD, per germline (reference sequence). CDR3 sequence (DNA): TGCGCCAGCAGTGCGGACAGGGCTGGAAACACCATATATTTT. It specifies CASSADRAGNTIYF.

This clone occurred a few times. V is TRBV25-1 and J is TRBJ2-5; TRBD1 matches at 7 bases. Germline CDR1 is MGHDK and CDR2 is SYGVNS. CDR3 size: 16 residues. Losses at the gene ends were 1 base for V and 2 bases for J; bases not matched to a gene: 7. DNA for the CDR3: TGTGCCAGCAGTGAATGGGAAGGGACAGCACAAGAGACCCAGTACTTC. The encoded protein is CASSEWEGTAQETQYF.

Of note for this clone: The junction and the germline gene differ at one end; a read error may be behind it. The chain couples TRBV6-2 or TRBV6-3 to TRBJ1-2, with 8 positions matching TRBD1. The CDR3 loop spans 15 amino acids. Looked up from germline, CDR1 is MNHEY and CDR2 is SVGEGT. Written as DNA, the CDR3 is TGTGCCAGCAGCTACTCGACAGGGGCCAACTATGGCTACACCTTC. Its translation is CASSYSTGANYGYTF.

The V call is TRBV7-9, the J call TRBJ1-5, with 7 bases lining up with TRBD1. Trimming at V came to 3 bases and at J to 4 bases, leaving 9 bases not matched to a gene. The CDR3 runs to 16 residues. Germline V gene data show CDR1 as SEHNR and CDR2 as FQNEAQ (reference sequence). The CDR3 DNA reads as TGTGCCAGCAGCTTTTCCTCCGGGACAGTGAATCAGCCCCAGCATTTT. This codes for CASSFSSGTVNQPQHF.